The 25 T cell receptor beta chains listed next were all sequenced from one sample in a study of human T cells and chemical hapten exposure. Each CDR3 protein is one row after TCRdb ran MiXCR on the RACE reads. The table has 80,000 to 100,000 distinct CDR3 sequences, about a tenth seen once. Time point denoted: patch test 2, 6 weeks after DPC sensitization. Treatment meaning: therapeutic diphenylcyclopropenone sensitization with weekly scalp DPC. The material was whole blood, obtained in connection with sensitization to the hapten diphenylcyclopropenone (DPC). The source is a woman between 40 and 55 years old with alopecia areata. Some clones in this sample may be carry-over from other donors' samples.

This clonotype was seen at least ten times. The chain joins TRBV7-2 to TRBJ2-1; a possible D gene is TRBD1 (5 bases). V was trimmed by 2 bases and J by 4 bases, leaving 12 bases between them. The CDR3 consists of 15 residues. Germline lookup yields CDR1 SGHTA and CDR2 FQGNSA. The CDR3 bases are TGTGCCAGCAGCTTAACTCGACAGAGTTACAATGAGCAGTTCTTC. Translated: CASSLTRQSYNEQFF.

The genes are TRBV12-3 or TRBV12-4 and TRBJ1-6, with 7 bases that match TRBD1. The CDR3 consists of 15 residues. The V and J ends lost 6 bases and 3 bases, in that order; junction bases with no gene match: 5. The CDR3 spells CASRETGIYNSPLHF. CDR3 sequence (DNA): TGTGCCAGCAGGGAGACAGGGATCTATAATTCACCCCTCCACTTT.

This clonotype was recorded a few times. The chain couples TRBV5-4 to TRBJ1-3, with D unclear. V lost 0 bases and J lost 1, with 8 bases in between. CDR3 length: 15 amino acids. From germline, CDR1 is SGHNT and CDR2 YYREEE (reference sequence). The CDR3 loop is CASSLVSDSGNTIYF. As DNA, the CDR3 is TGTGCCAGCAGCTTGGTTTCTGATTCTGGAAACACCATATATTTT. Variable domain in full (rest from reference TRBV5-4 and TRBJ1-3): ETGVTQSPTHLIKTRGQQVTLRCSSQSGHNTVSWYQQALGQGPQFIFQYYREEENGRGNFPPRFSGLQFPNYSSELNVNALELDDSALYLCASSLVSDSGNTIYFGEGSWLTVV.

This clonotype showed up many times. V gene TRBV19 combines with J gene TRBJ2-7; a possible D gene is TRBD1 (6 bases). This CDR3 region has 14 residues. CDR1 is LNHDA and CDR2 is SQIVND in the germline V gene (reference sequence). V was trimmed by 3 bases and J by 4 bases, leaving 13 bases between them. CDR3 in amino acids: CASSIEGGFYEQYF. The CDR3 coding sequence is TGTGCCAGTAGTATTGAAGGGGGATTTTACGAGCAGTACTTC.

The chain employs TRBV18 and TRBJ1-2; D gene unclear. The V gene's germline CDR1 is KGHSH and CDR2 LQKENI. The CDR3 totals 16 residues. V was trimmed by 2 bases and J by 4 bases, leaving 17 bases between them. CDR3 nucleotides: TGTGCCAGCTCACCAGAGGTAGGACGCAGAGGCTATGGCTACACCTTC. Amino acids: CASSPEVGRRGYGYTF. The entire variable domain, with the rest obtained from reference TRBV18 and TRBJ1-2, is as follows: NAGVMQNPRHLVRRRGQEARLRCSPMKGHSHVYWYRQLPEEGLKFMVYLQKENIIDESGMPKERFSAEFPKEGPSILRIQQVVRGDSAAYFCASSPEVGRRGYGYTFGSGTRLTVV.

As regards this clonotype: A much larger clone lies a single base off, so this may be a read error. V is TRBV20-1 and J is TRBJ2-3, with 14 bases that match TRBD2. This CDR3 is built from 16 residues. V dropped 0 bases and J dropped 5; count of bases not matched to a gene: 4. Germline loops: CDR1 DFQATT, CDR2 SNEGSKA (reference sequence). This chain's CDR3 is CSARETSGRARDTQYF. The CDR3 DNA reads as TGCAGTGCTAGAGAGACTAGCGGGAGGGCCAGAGATACGCAGTATTTT.

This clonotype was seen repeatedly, ten times or more. V and J are TRBV29-1 and TRBJ1-6; 8 bases align to TRBD1. The CDR3 contains 12 residues. V trimming: 5 bases; J trimming: 14 bases; junction bases outside the gene matches: 8. Germline CDR1 SQVTM, CDR2 ANQGSEA. The CDR3 is CSVPGQGGSLHF. CDR3 nucleotide sequence: TGCAGCGTTCCTGGACAGGGTGGGTCCCTCCACTTT.

This clonotype was observed many times. This chain uses TRBV12-3 or TRBV12-4 with TRBJ1-5; D is possibly TRBD1 (5 bases). V dropped 5 bases and J dropped 7 bases, with 12 bases sitting between them. The CDR3 extends over 13 amino acids. The CDR3 nucleotides are TGTGCCAGCAGTCGACAGCCAGGACAGCCCCAGCATTTT. Its translation: CASSRQPGQPQHF.

This clonotype came up many times. This rearrangement joins TRBV3-1 to TRBJ1-1; D remains unclear. Germline lookup yields CDR1 LGHDT and CDR2 YNNKEL (reference sequence). V lost 5 bases and J lost 0, with 7 bases in between. The CDR3 runs 13 residues. CDR3 sequence reads: CASSLRMNTEAFF. In nucleotides, the CDR3 is TGTGCCAGCAGCTTGAGGATGAACACTGAAGCTTTCTTT.

The table lists this clonotype with many counts. The V and J genes are TRBV6-2 or TRBV6-3 and TRBJ2-2, with D possibly being TRBD1 (6 bases). This CDR3 comprises 13 residues. Germline CDR1 MNHEY, CDR2 SVGEGT. V lost 0 bases, J lost 10 bases, and 9 bases lay in between. DNA for the CDR3: TGTGCCAGCAGTTACTCGAGGGGGATGGAGCTGTTTTTT. It yields the protein CASSYSRGMELFF.

This clonotype was observed at least ten times. CDR3 in amino acids: CASRPVSRQRNTGELFF. In nucleotides, the CDR3 is TGTGCCAGCAGACCTGTTTCCAGACAGAGGAACACCGGGGAGCTGTTTTTT. The chain couples TRBV6-2 or TRBV6-3 to TRBJ2-2; D may be TRBD1 (5 bases). Looked up from germline, CDR1 is MNHEY and CDR2 is SVGEGT. Trimming pared 6 bases from V and 1 base from J, leaving 18 bases between. The CDR3 is made up of 17 amino acids.

The J gene is TRBJ2-7, the V gene TRBV7-8; 16 nucleotides align to TRBD2. With 8 bases clipped from V and 7 bases from J, the junction kept 11 bases outside the gene matches. This CDR3 has 16 residues. Germline CDR1 SGHVS, CDR2 FQNEAQ. The CDR3 sequence is CASSSGTSGRAWEQYF. The CDR3 DNA is TGTGCCAGCTCCAGCGGGACTAGCGGGAGGGCTTGGGAGCAGTACTTC.

This clonotype was seen at least ten times. The genes are TRBV11-2 and TRBJ1-1; TRBD1 is a possible D gene (6 bases). Germline V gene lookup returns CDR1 SGHAT and CDR2 FQNNGV. CDR3 length: 16 amino acids. V was clipped by 5 bases and J by 0 bases, with 16 bases between them. CDR3 in amino acids: CASSLTGFGLNTEAFF. The DNA for the CDR3 is TGTGCCAGCAGCCTAACAGGGTTTGGATTGAACACTGAAGCTTTCTTT. The entire variable domain, with the rest obtained from reference TRBV11-2 and TRBJ1-1, is as follows: EAGVAQSPRYKIIEKRQSVAFWCNPISGHATLYWYQQILGQGPKLLIQFQNNGVVDDSQLPKDRFSAERLKGVDSTLKIQPAKLEDSAVYLCASSLTGFGLNTEAFFGQGTRLTVV.

The chain has TRBV20-1 and TRBJ2-7; 7 nucleotides line up with TRBD2. This CDR3 comprises 14 residues. Germline V gene lookup returns CDR1 DFQATT and CDR2 SNEGSKA (reference sequence). After removal of 5 bases from V and 5 bases from J, the junction contained 12 bases not matched to a gene. The CDR3 DNA follows: TGCAGTGCTCCCCGAACACTAGCGAAAAACGAGCAGTACTTC. The encoded protein is CSAPRTLAKNEQYF.

This clonotype has only a few counts. This chain connects TRBV18 to TRBJ2-3; TRBD2 might be the D (5 bases). The CDR3 is 17 amino acids. V was pared by 3 bases and J by 4 bases, with 20 bases between. Germline V gene lookup returns CDR1 KGHSH and CDR2 LQKENI. As DNA, the CDR3 is TGTGCCAGCTCACCTCCCCTGGAGGCGGAGTCCCCAGATACGCAGTATTTT. It is translated as CASSPPLEAESPDTQYF.

This clonotype was picked up a small number of times. This chain joins TRBV20-1 and TRBJ1-2; 7 positions agree with TRBD1. The V gene end was trimmed by 4 bases and the J gene end by 8 bases; junction bases not matched to a gene: 13. The CDR3 has 14 amino acids. The germline CDR1 and CDR2 sequences are DFQATT and SNEGSKA (reference sequence). DNA for the CDR3: TGCAGTGCTAAGTGGACAGGAGCCGAGGGCGGCTACACCTTC. Amino acid sequence: CSAKWTGAEGGYTF.

This clonotype was seen ten or more times. This rearrangement joins TRBV7-9 to TRBJ1-4; TRBD1 is a possible D gene (5 bases). This CDR3 is 15 amino acids long. V lost 5 bases and J 8 bases, leaving 18 bases between the germline ends. Germline assignment: CDR1 SEHNR and CDR2 FQNEAQ (reference sequence). The chain's CDR3 is CASSTVGTRGEKLFF. CDR3 nucleotides: TGTGCCAGCAGCACAGTCGGGACCCGAGGAGAAAAACTGTTTTTT.

This chain links TRBV29-1 with TRBJ2-3; D may be TRBD1 (5 bases). The CDR3 consists of 17 residues. Germline V gene data show CDR1 as SQVTM and CDR2 as ANQGSEA. Trimming took 3 bases from V and 2 from J, leaving 21 bases between them. CDR3: CSVDRGHVNDDTDTQYF. The CDR3 DNA reads TGCAGCGTTGATAGGGGTCATGTTAACGACGACACAGATACGCAGTATTTT.

The gene calls are TRBV29-1 and TRBJ1-1; D ambiguous. The CDR3 loop spans 15 amino acids. V gave up 5 bases and J gave up 4 bases, with 20 bases separating them. The V gene's germline CDR1 is SQVTM and CDR2 ANQGSEA. The CDR3 is CSVRGGLVVSTEAFF. Here the CDR3 DNA reads TGCAGCGTTCGAGGCGGTCTGGTAGTGAGCACTGAAGCTTTCTTT.

This clonotype was found a few times. This rearrangement joins TRBV7-9 to TRBJ1-4; 10 nucleotides agree with TRBD1. Trimming cost V 7 bases and J 5 bases; bases outside gene matches: 4. Germline V gives CDR1 SEHNR, CDR2 FQNEAQ (reference sequence). The CDR3 runs 14 residues. The CDR3: CASNDRGPNEKLFF. CDR3 nucleotides: TGTGCCAGCAACGACAGGGGGCCGAATGAAAAACTGTTTTTT.

This clonotype showed up many times. The chain is built from TRBV4-2 and TRBJ1-2; 8 bases match TRBD1. Per the germline V gene, CDR1 is LGHNA and CDR2 is YNFKEQ. The V gene end was trimmed by 3 bases and the J gene end by 4 bases; junction bases not matched to a gene: 13. The CDR3 sequence is 17 residues long. DNA for the CDR3: TGTGCCAGCAGCCAGGCCGCCGGGACAGGAAACCTCTATGGCTACACCTTC. Protein sequence: CASSQAAGTGNLYGYTF.

This clonotype appeared many times. J is TRBJ2-6 and V is TRBV18; no clear D. The germline gives CDR1 KGHSH, CDR2 LQKENI. With 0 bases removed from V and 0 bases from J, the gap between germline ends came to 12 bases. This CDR3 spans 18 amino acids. The CDR3 spells CASSPPPTFLSGANVLTF. As DNA, the CDR3 is TGTGCCAGCTCACCACCGCCCACCTTCCTCTCTGGGGCCAACGTCCTGACTTTC.

This clonotype has ten or more counts. The rearrangement links TRBV12-3 or TRBV12-4 to TRBJ2-5, with 10 positions matching TRBD2. This CDR3 is built from 16 residues. The V and J ends lost 0 bases and 2 bases, in that order; junction bases with no gene match: 3. This CDR3 is CASSLAGTSVQETQYF. The CDR3 DNA reads TGTGCCAGCAGTTTAGCCGGGACTAGCGTTCAAGAGACCCAGTACTTC.

The CDR3 DNA is TGTGCCAGCAGTTTAAATAACGCGGATACGCAGTATTTT. Translation gives CASSLNNADTQYF. V gene TRBV27 combines with J gene TRBJ2-3; no clear D. Germline values: CDR1 MNHEY, CDR2 SMNVEV (reference sequence). V was cut by 2 bases and J by 6 bases, with 9 bases left in between. There are 13 residues in the CDR3.

The chain joins TRBV24-1 to TRBJ2-3; a possible D gene is TRBD1 (6 bases). V lost 1 base and J lost 3, with 10 bases in between. CDR1 KGHDR and CDR2 SFDVKD come from the germline V gene. The CDR3 runs to 15 residues. CDR3 coding DNA: TGTGCCACCAGTGATTTCTTAGGGGGAACAGATACGCAGTATTTT. Its protein product is CATSDFLGGTDTQYF.